This TCR beta chain comes out of a study of T cell responses to AZD1222 COVID-19 vaccine. Sequencing used immunoSEQ multiplex PCR; TCRdb keeps in-frame clones, though not all of them. The sample contains around 120,000 clones, just over 85% of which appear only once. The sequences come from peripheral blood, collected on day 0 of AZD1222 vaccination. The receptor was isolated from an adult in good health.

CDR3 coding DNA: TGTGCCAGCACCACTATCTGGCCTTTGCGGGAGGGCAATGAGCAGTTCTTC. This translates into CASTTIWPLREGNEQFF. The chain recombines TRBV28 with TRBJ2-1, with 9 bases identical to TRBD2. CDR3 length: 17 amino acids. Looked up from germline, CDR1 is MDHEN and CDR2 is SYDVKM. After removal of 7 bases from V and 6 bases from J, the junction contained 16 bases not matched to a gene.